These T cell receptor beta chains were read from a single sample in a study of blood T cell repertoires in COVID-19. Clones were sequenced by immunoSEQ multiplex PCR, and TCRdb holds only the in-frame ones, with some missing. The sample shows roughly 500,000 clones, about 91% of them seen only once. The sample taken for sequencing was peripheral blood. These receptors were taken from a man younger than 35 with COVID-19, enrolled during active disease. Each CDR3 is given with its conserved first and last residue. Fields, in order: CDR3 length, D gene, clone size, V gene, J gene, CDR3 DNA, CDR3 protein. The D gene is left open where the match is weak. Clone size is given for some rows only: seen once, a few or many times, or a class if the clone is expanded.

length: 15
D: TRBD1
size: NA
V: TRBV29-1
J: TRBJ2-7
DNA: TGCAGCGTTTTAAGTCAGGGGGCCATGACCTACGAGCAGTACTTC
CDR3: CSVLSQGAMTYEQYF

length: 13
D: NA
size: NA
V: TRBV4-1
J: TRBJ1-5
DNA: TGCGCCAGCAGCCAAGATGGGGCCCAGCCCCAGCATTTT
CDR3: CASSQDGAQPQHF

length: 14
D: TRBD1
size: NA
V: TRBV11-2
J: TRBJ1-2
DNA: TGTGCCAGCAGCCGGGACAGGGGAAACTATGGCTACACCTTC
CDR3: CASSRDRGNYGYTF

length: 15
D: TRBD1
size: NA
V: TRBV10-1
J: TRBJ2-7
DNA: TGCGCCAGCAGCCCCTCGGGAACAGGGGGTGACGAGCAGTACTTC
CDR3: CASSPSGTGGDEQYF

length: 16
D: TRBD1
size: once
V: TRBV19
J: TRBJ1-3
DNA: TGTGCCAGTAGGGATTCTGGGACAGTTTGGGTAAACACCATATATTTT
CDR3: CASRDSGTVWVNTIYF

length: 14
D: NA
size: NA
V: TRBV14
J: TRBJ2-2
DNA: TGTGCCAGCAGCCAGGCAGGGTACACCGGGGAGCTGTTTTTT
CDR3: CASSQAGYTGELFF

length: 15
D: TRBD1
size: NA
V: TRBV15
J: TRBJ2-1
DNA: TGTGCCACCAAAAACACGGGACAGGGTTACAATGAGCAGTTCTTC
CDR3: CATKNTGQGYNEQFF

length: 14
D: TRBD1
size: NA
V: TRBV7-9
J: TRBJ2-5
DNA: TGTGCCAGCAGCTTGACAGGGGGTCGAGAGACCCAGTACTTC
CDR3: CASSLTGGRETQYF

length: 15
D: TRBD2
size: NA
V: TRBV5-6
J: TRBJ2-1
DNA: TGTGCCAGCAGCTTGGGACTAGCGGCCTACAATGAGCAGTTCTTC
CDR3: CASSLGLAAYNEQFF

length: 15
D: NA
size: NA
V: TRBV5-5
J: TRBJ1-2
DNA: TGTGCCAGCAGCCTAGGACAGTTTATTAACTATGGCTACACCTTC
CDR3: CASSLGQFINYGYTF

length: 15
D: TRBD2
size: NA
V: TRBV4-1
J: TRBJ2-5
DNA: TGCGCCAGCAGCTCGGGACTAGCGAGCCAAGAGACCCAGTACTTC
CDR3: CASSSGLASQETQYF

length: 14
D: TRBD2
size: NA
V: TRBV30
J: TRBJ2-3
DNA: TGTGCCTGGAGGGGTAGCGGGAGCCCAGATACGCAGTATTTT
CDR3: CAWRGSGSPDTQYF

length: 13
D: NA
size: few
V: TRBV7-2
J: TRBJ2-7
DNA: TGTGCCAGCAGCTTAAGACACGCCGACGAGCAGTACTTC
CDR3: CASSLRHADEQYF

length: 17
D: TRBD1
size: NA
V: TRBV18
J: TRBJ1-1
DNA: TGTGCCAGCTCACCAGTCTCAGGGGGGTTAATGAACACTGAAGCTTTCTTT
CDR3: CASSPVSGGLMNTEAFF

length: 13
D: TRBD1
size: few
V: TRBV2
J: TRBJ1-3
DNA: TGTGCCAGCAACCGGGACAGAGGAAACACCATATATTTT
CDR3: CASNRDRGNTIYF

length: 18
D: TRBD2
size: NA
V: TRBV11-3
J: TRBJ2-2
DNA: TGTGCCAGCAGCGGAGGCGGGACTAGCGGGATTAACACCGGGGAGCTGTTTTTT
CDR3: CASSGGGTSGINTGELFF

length: 14
D: NA
size: NA
V: TRBV6-5
J: TRBJ1-3
DNA: TGTGCCAGCAGTATAAGGGGAACTGGAAACACCATATATTTT
CDR3: CASSIRGTGNTIYF

length: 16
D: NA
size: NA
V: TRBV5-4
J: TRBJ1-2
DNA: TGTGCCAGCAGCTTGGACGGTGAGGCAACTACCTATGGCTACACCTTC
CDR3: CASSLDGEATTYGYTF

length: 15
D: TRBD2
size: NA
V: TRBV6-5
J: TRBJ2-1
DNA: TGTGCCAGCAGTTACACGGGGGGGACCTACAATGAGCAGTTCTTC
CDR3: CASSYTGGTYNEQFF

length: 16
D: TRBD2
size: once
V: TRBV30
J: TRBJ2-1
DNA: TGTGCCTGGTATAGGGGTGGGACTAGCGGGAGCTATGAGCAGTTCTTC
CDR3: CAWYRGGTSGSYEQFF